Following are 2 T cell receptor beta chains from one sample sequenced in a study of lymphopenia after photon versus proton radiotherapy. Profiled with immunoSEQ multiplex PCR; TCRdb holds only in-frame clones, not every one. Among around 55,000 clones listed, approximately 84% were seen once. Sequencing was performed on peripheral blood, taken from a patient treated with proton-based radiotherapy. Receptors were obtained from a man aged 55 to 70 with pancreatic cancer.

CDR3 sequence: CASSQDRGYEQYF. The CDR3 DNA sequence: TGTGCCAGCAGCCAGGACAGGGGATACGAGCAGTACTTC. This chain joins TRBV7-2 and TRBJ2-7; 9 bases map to TRBD1. CDR1 is SGHTA, CDR2 FQGNSA, per germline. J was trimmed by 4 bases and V by 5 bases; bases with no gene match: 3. CDR3 length: 13 residues.

The chain recombines TRBV11-3 with TRBJ2-1; D is unresolved. Germline V gene sequence: CDR1 SGHNT, CDR2 YENEEA. The CDR3 loop spans 12 amino acids. The V gene lost 0 bases and the J gene lost 6 bases, with 3 bases spanning the gap. CDR3 bases: TGTGCCAGCAGCTTAGATAGCAATGAGCAGTTCTTC. Amino acids: CASSLDSNEQFF.